The clone carrying this T cell receptor beta chain was recorded a few times. What it binds is unknown. Random hexamers primed reverse transcription of 0.5 to 1 ug RNA. Across 54 Vbeta and 13 Jbeta, immunoSEQ multiplex PCR amplified TCR beta CDR3. Using its own MiXCR run on the immunoSEQ multiplex PCR reads, TCRdb lists one record per CDR3 protein. The profile shows approximately 170,000 distinct CDR3 sequences, around 94% of them singletons. V lost 3 bases and J 4 bases, leaving 13 bases between the germline ends. Per the germline V gene, CDR1 is MNHEY and CDR2 is SMNVEV (reference sequence). This CDR3 has 14 amino acids. The sample is drawn from a study of CD8 T cells in Susac syndrome. Study conclusions and caveats: The study conceded that relatively few individuals underwent its TCR sequencing and HLA analysis.

The authors negatively isolated CD8+ and CD4+ T cells and FACS-enriched TEMRA cells. The receptor's source is a human donor with multiple sclerosis. This chain links TRBV27 with TRBJ2-7, with D perhaps TRBD2 (6 bases). The sample taken for sequencing was CD4+ T cells from PBMCs. For the CDR3, the DNA is TGTGCCAGCAGTTTCCAGGGAGGTAAATACGAGCAGTACTTC. Amino acids: CASSFQGGKYEQYF.